Presented here are 28 T cell receptor beta chains from one specimen sequenced in a study of OX40 agonist ivuxolimab in advanced cancers. Data came from immunoSEQ multiplex PCR; TCRdb stores just in-frame clones and leaves some out. The table shows about 100,000 clones, with roughly four fifths occurring only once. Sequences were derived from CD4+ or CD8+ T cells sorted from blood, sampled in a trial of the OX40 agonist ivuxolimab. The receptors originated from an adult with an advanced solid tumor such as melanoma, head and neck, liver or kidney cancer.

This clone was seen once. This sequence joins TRBV2 and TRBJ2-7; D perhaps matches TRBD2 (6 bases). V was cut by 3 bases and J by 8 bases, with 23 bases left in between. Germline loops: CDR1 SNHLY, CDR2 FYNNEI. The CDR3 runs to 16 residues. The CDR3 region is CASSDGLGQAGRKQYF. Here the CDR3 DNA reads TGTGCCAGCAGTGACGGTCTGGGGCAGGCGGGGAGGAAGCAGTACTTC.

The chain recombines TRBV5-3 with TRBJ2-7; D perhaps matches TRBD2 (6 bases). TRBV5-3 is annotated as an ORF whose role is uncertain. The CDR3 consists of 14 residues. Between the trimmed V and J ends, which lost 4 bases and 5 bases, there was a span of 16 bases. The CDR3 nucleotides read TGTGCCAGAAGCCCACCGGGACTCGCCCACGAGCAGTACTTC. Its translation is CARSPPGLAHEQYF.

This chain connects TRBV19 to TRBJ2-7; 9 nucleotides agree with TRBD1. The CDR3 runs to 17 residues. Germline loops: CDR1 LNHDA, CDR2 SQIVND (reference sequence). J gave up 6 bases and V 5 bases, and 17 bases lay outside the gene matches. CDR3: CASSPPASGTGIVEQYF. The DNA of the CDR3 is TGTGCCAGTAGTCCCCCTGCATCGGGGACAGGGATTGTCGAGCAGTACTTC.

The J gene is TRBJ1-5, the V gene TRBV18; 7 bases align to TRBD1. After removal of 3 bases from V and 0 bases from J, the junction contained 5 bases not matched to a gene. Germline CDR1 reads KGHSH; CDR2 reads LQKENI. This CDR3 has 16 amino acids. CDR3 region: CASSPGTVYSNQPQHF. In nucleotides, the CDR3 is TGTGCCAGCTCACCTGGGACAGTTTATAGCAATCAGCCCCAGCATTTT. The complete variable domain, with remaining parts taken from reference TRBV18 and TRBJ1-5, reads NAGVMQNPRHLVRRRGQEARLRCSPMKGHSHVYWYRQLPEEGLKFMVYLQKENIIDESGMPKERFSAEFPKEGPSILRIQQVVRGDSAAYFCASSPGTVYSNQPQHFGDGTRLSIL.

CDR3 amino acids: CASSEVQGNTIYF. CDR3 DNA sequence: TGTGCCAGCAGTGAAGTGCAGGGAAACACCATATATTTT. This chain links TRBV6-1 with TRBJ1-3, with D unresolved. V lost 1 base to trimming and J lost 4 bases, with 5 bases between them. Germline V gene data show CDR1 as MNHNS and CDR2 as SASEGT. The CDR3 length is 13 residues.

The J gene is TRBJ2-2, the V gene TRBV11-2; 11 nucleotides match TRBD1. The germline V gene has CDR1 SGHAT and CDR2 FQNNGV. Trimming cost V 4 bases and J 6 bases; bases outside gene matches: 7. The CDR3 has 16 residues. Here the CDR3 DNA reads TGTGCCAGCAGCTCGGACAGGGGGCGGTGGTCCGGGGAGCTGTTTTTT. This codes for CASSSDRGRWSGELFF. The whole variable domain, filled in from reference TRBV11-2 and TRBJ2-2, reads EAGVAQSPRYKIIEKRQSVAFWCNPISGHATLYWYQQILGQGPKLLIQFQNNGVVDDSQLPKDRFSAERLKGVDSTLKIQPAKLEDSAVYLCASSSDRGRWSGELFFGEGSRLTVL.

This chain links TRBV7-2 with TRBJ2-3; D may correspond to TRBD1 or TRBD2 (6 bases each). V dropped 1 base and J dropped 3 bases, with 11 bases sitting between them. Germline CDR1 and CDR2: SGHTA and FQGNSA. This CDR3 comprises 15 residues. The CDR3 region has the DNA TGTGCCAGCAGCTTAGAGGGGGGCGGAACAGATACGCAGTATTTT. Encoded protein: CASSLEGGGTDTQYF.

The J gene is TRBJ1-1, the V gene TRBV21-1; the table calls TRBD1, which could not be checked here. TRBV21-1 is deemed a pseudogene. The CDR3 loop spans 15 amino acids. CDR3 in DNA: TGTGCCAGCAGCAAAGCGGGGGCAGTGAACACTGAAGCTTTCTTT. Encoded protein: CASSKAGAVNTEAFF.

V usage is TRBV5-1 and J usage is TRBJ1-4, with 9 bases that match TRBD1. With V trimmed by 4 bases and J by 0 bases, 13 bases remained unmatched. The CDR3 extends over 19 amino acids. The germline CDR1 and CDR2 sequences are SGHRS and YFSETQ. The DNA for the CDR3 is TGCGCCAGCAGCGCAGCTGCCGGGACAGGGCGCGCAACTAATGAAAAACTGTTTTTT. Translation gives CASSAAAGTGRATNEKLFF.

The chain joins TRBV4-3 to TRBJ1-6; D not certain. The germline V and J ends were trimmed by 6 bases and 1 base, with 10 bases remaining between them. Per germline, CDR1 LGHNA and CDR2 YSLEER. This CDR3 comprises 15 residues. The CDR3 coding sequence is TGCGCCAGCAGTTCCGCCCGTTCCTATAATTCACCCCTCCACTTT. Amino acids: CASSSARSYNSPLHF.

This clone has a handful of counts. The gene calls are TRBV2 and TRBJ1-5; D ambiguous. The CDR3 loop spans 15 amino acids. Per germline, CDR1 SNHLY and CDR2 FYNNEI. V was pared by 3 bases and J by 5 bases, with 14 bases between. CDR3 amino acids: CASSEYADLDQPQHF. In DNA form, the CDR3 reads TGTGCCAGCAGTGAGTATGCCGATTTGGATCAGCCCCAGCATTTT. Full variable domain (missing parts from reference TRBV2 and TRBJ1-5): EPEVTQTPSHQVTQMGQEVILRCVPISNHLYFYWYRQILGQKVEFLVSFYNNEISEKSEIFDDQFSVERPDGSNFTLKIRSTKLEDSAMYFCASSEYADLDQPQHFGDGTRLSIL.

The chain employs TRBV9 and TRBJ2-1; 9 nucleotides match TRBD2. Germline CDR1 reads SGDLS; CDR2 reads YYNGEE. The J segment lost 6 bases and the V segment lost 0 bases, leaving 1 base of the junction unmatched. CDR3 length: 14 amino acids. The CDR3 DNA sequence: TGTGCCAGCAGCGTAGGCGGGAGGGGCAATGAGCAGTTCTTC. Encoded protein: CASSVGGRGNEQFF.

The chain recombines TRBV2 with TRBJ1-2, with TRBD1 matching over 7 bases. This CDR3 contains 12 residues. Germline V gives CDR1 SNHLY, CDR2 FYNNEI. V was pared by 6 bases and J by 8 bases, with 6 bases of the junction left unmatched. CDR3 nucleotide sequence: TGTGCCAGCAGCGTACAGGGGAAAGGCTACACCTTC. This codes for CASSVQGKGYTF.

CDR3 sequence reads: CASSHLTAFDVLTF. CDR3 in DNA: TGTGCCAGCAGCCACCTCACCGCCTTCGACGTCCTGACTTTC. This chain links TRBV14 with TRBJ2-6, with unresolved D. Germline V gives CDR1 SGHDN, CDR2 FVKESK. This CDR3 has 14 residues. Trimming left V 3 bases short and J 11 bases short, with 14 bases between.

The chain has TRBV4-2 and TRBJ1-4; 8 positions match TRBD1. V was pared by 4 bases and J by 8 bases, with 12 bases of the junction left unmatched. This CDR3 region has 16 residues. Germline CDR1 LGHNA, CDR2 YNFKEQ. The CDR3 loop is CASSPSPGQGLEKLFF. The CDR3 region has the DNA TGTGCCAGCAGCCCCAGTCCTGGACAGGGCTTGGAAAAACTGTTTTTT.

The DNA for the CDR3 is TGTGCCAGCTCACCAGGGTTGCAGGCCGGGGAGCTGTTTTTT. The encoded protein is CASSPGLQAGELFF. The rearrangement links TRBV18 to TRBJ2-2; D is unresolved. This CDR3 region has 14 residues. The ends were cut back, 2 bases at V and 6 bases at J, with 10 bases in the middle. Germline assignment: CDR1 KGHSH and CDR2 LQKENI. The full variable domain, its missing parts supplied by reference TRBV18 and TRBJ2-2, is NAGVMQNPRHLVRRRGQEARLRCSPMKGHSHVYWYRQLPEEGLKFMVYLQKENIIDESGMPKERFSAEFPKEGPSILRIQQVVRGDSAAYFCASSPGLQAGELFFGEGSRLTVL.

This clone was seen just once. The rearrangement uses TRBV5-6 and TRBJ2-7, with a tentative D call TRBD1 (6 bases). Trimming removed 3 bases from V and 0 bases from J, with 10 bases in between. Germline lookup yields CDR1 SGHDT and CDR2 YYEEEE. CDR3 size: 14 residues. In DNA form, the CDR3 reads TGTGCCAGCAGCTCGACAGGTACCTCCTACGAGCAGTACTTC. Translated, it gives CASSSTGTSYEQYF.

V and J are TRBV5-6 and TRBJ1-6, with TRBD1 as a possible D gene (6 bases). The V end lost 7 bases, the J end lost 2 bases, and 16 bases lay between the germline ends. This CDR3 comprises 16 residues. Germline-derived CDR1 and CDR2 are SGHDT and YYEEEE. This CDR3 reads CASCLGGAAYNSPLHF. DNA of the CDR3: TGTGCCAGCTGCCTTGGGGGGGCCGCCTATAATTCACCCCTCCACTTT.

The CDR3 here is CAWTTGGWGAEAFF. Here the CDR3 DNA reads TGTGCCTGGACGACAGGGGGCTGGGGCGCTGAAGCTTTCTTT. This chain connects TRBV30 to TRBJ1-1; TRBD1 aligns across 10 bases. This CDR3 has 14 residues. Losses at the gene ends were 4 bases for V and 6 bases for J; bases not matched to a gene: 8. In germline, CDR1 is GTSNPN, CDR2 SVGIG (reference sequence).

V is TRBV7-9 and J is TRBJ2-5; weak D call: TRBD2 (6 bases). The CDR3 length is 15 residues. V was cut by 5 bases and J by 2 bases, with 15 bases left in between. CDR1 and CDR2 from the germline V gene are SEHNR and FQNEAQ (reference sequence). In DNA form, the CDR3 reads TGTGCCAGCAGCATTGGGAGGCAACCACAAGAGACCCAGTACTTC. Residues: CASSIGRQPQETQYF. Full variable domain (rest looked up from reference TRBV7-9 and TRBJ2-5): DTGVSQNPRHKITKRGQNVTFRCDPISEHNRLYWYRQTLGQGPEFLTYFQNEAQLEKSRLLSDRFSAERPKGSFSTLEIQRTEQGDSAMYLCASSIGRQPQETQYFGPGTRLLVL.

This clone came up a few times. The chain joins TRBV7-2 to TRBJ1-3; D ambiguous. Looked up from germline, CDR1 is SGHTA and CDR2 is FQGNSA. This CDR3 contains 15 residues. V was shortened by 5 bases and J by 0 bases, with 11 bases between the two germline ends. The CDR3 nucleotides are TGTGCCAGCAGCCCGCTCCAAACCTCTGGAAACACCATATATTTT. It codes for CASSPLQTSGNTIYF.

The V and J genes are TRBV6-6 and TRBJ1-1, with 10 bases that match TRBD1. The trim removed 7 bases at V and 6 bases at J, leaving 8 bases unmatched. The CDR3 consists of 14 residues. CDR1 and CDR2 (germline): MNHNY, SVGAGI (reference sequence). The CDR3 region is CASNRGQGVPEAFF. Written as DNA, the CDR3 is TGTGCCAGCAACCGCGGACAGGGGGTCCCTGAAGCTTTCTTT.

The chain links TRBV2 to TRBJ1-2; the D is unclear. Germline V gene sequence: CDR1 SNHLY, CDR2 FYNNEI. The V end was cut by 6 bases, the J end by 7 bases, with 21 bases between. The CDR3 is 15 residues long. The CDR3: CASSFSQTPTGGYTF. The DNA for the CDR3 is TGTGCCAGCAGCTTTTCACAGACTCCTACTGGTGGCTACACCTTC.

The chain couples TRBV10-3 to TRBJ1-1; D is ambiguous. Germline loops: CDR1 ENHRY, CDR2 SYGVKD. The V gene lost 2 bases and the J gene lost 7 bases, with 5 bases spanning the gap. This CDR3 is built from 11 residues. CDR3 nucleotide sequence: TGTGCCATCAGTGAGAATCGTGAAGCTTTCTTT. Protein sequence: CAISENREAFF.

The chain has TRBV5-6 and TRBJ2-3; 11 bases fit TRBD2. Trimming cost V 4 bases and J 4 bases; bases outside gene matches: 8. Germline V gene sequence: CDR1 SGHDT, CDR2 YYEEEE. The CDR3 is made up of 16 amino acids. The CDR3 nucleotides read TGTGCCAGCAGCGTCAAACTAGCGGGGGAGTCAGATACGCAGTATTTT. This codes for CASSVKLAGESDTQYF.

The rearrangement joins TRBV29-1 to TRBJ1-1, with 9 bases fitting TRBD1. CDR1 SQVTM and CDR2 ANQGSEA come from the germline V gene. This CDR3 region has 12 residues. The V segment lost 7 bases and the J segment 5 bases; nucleotides outside the gene matches: 5. In DNA form, the CDR3 reads TGCAGCGGTGGGACAGGGAAAACTGAAGCTTTCTTT. As protein: CSGGTGKTEAFF. Using reference TRBV29-1 and TRBJ1-1 for the parts outside the CDR3, the full variable domain is SAVISQKPSRDICQRGTSLTIQCQVDSQVTMMFWYRQQPGQSLTLIATANQGSEATYESGFVIDKFPISRPNLTFSTLTVSNMSPEDSSIYLCSGGTGKTEAFFGQGTRLTVV.

The J gene is TRBJ2-3, the V gene TRBV5-4, with D perhaps TRBD2 (7 bases). This CDR3 has 15 amino acids. Per the germline V gene, CDR1 is SGHNT and CDR2 is YYREEE (reference sequence). The ends were cut back, 2 bases at V and 0 bases at J, with 10 bases in the middle. CDR3 region: CASSLRGGSTDTQYF. The CDR3 DNA reads as TGTGCCAGCAGCTTAAGGGGGGGGAGCACAGATACGCAGTATTTT.

J is TRBJ2-3 and V is TRBV19; no clear D. The CDR3 length is 11 residues. Per the germline V gene, CDR1 is LNHDA and CDR2 is SQIVND (reference sequence). The ends were cut back, 6 bases at V and 6 bases at J, with 7 bases in the middle. The CDR3, as DNA: TGTGCCAGTAGCTCCCGCGATACGCAGTATTTT. Its protein is CASSSRDTQYF.